This T cell receptor beta chain was recorded in a study of blood T cells in healthy people across ages. Points from the study as a whole: Age advanced and TCR beta diversity per million T cells fell, roughly linearly. Across samples, TCR beta diversity tracked strongly with naive T cell percentage. It was the long-lived donors that had more naive CD4+ cells and higher diversity than aged donors.

Using a J-beta primer mix together with a sample-barcoded 5' primer, a second PCR was run for about 6 to 12 cycles. TCRdb ran MiXCR on the 5' RACE reads and lists one entry per CDR3 protein. The table has 1.4 million to 1.5 million distinct CDR3 sequences, 42% seen once. Collection of 7.5 to 10 milliliters of peripheral blood was performed for each donor. About this clonotype itself: The target antigen is unknown.

The sequencing sample was made of blood. The source of this sequence is a woman aged 18-29 years in good health.

The CDR3 DNA reads TGCAGTGCTAGGTCGCGACTAGCGGGGCACAACGAGCAGTACTTC. Protein: CSARSRLAGHNEQYF. The chain is built from TRBV20-1 and TRBJ2-7; 11 positions match TRBD2. The V gene's germline CDR1 is DFQATT and CDR2 SNEGSKA (reference sequence). The CDR3 runs 15 residues. Trimming at V came to 3 bases and at J to 5 bases, leaving 9 bases not matched to a gene.